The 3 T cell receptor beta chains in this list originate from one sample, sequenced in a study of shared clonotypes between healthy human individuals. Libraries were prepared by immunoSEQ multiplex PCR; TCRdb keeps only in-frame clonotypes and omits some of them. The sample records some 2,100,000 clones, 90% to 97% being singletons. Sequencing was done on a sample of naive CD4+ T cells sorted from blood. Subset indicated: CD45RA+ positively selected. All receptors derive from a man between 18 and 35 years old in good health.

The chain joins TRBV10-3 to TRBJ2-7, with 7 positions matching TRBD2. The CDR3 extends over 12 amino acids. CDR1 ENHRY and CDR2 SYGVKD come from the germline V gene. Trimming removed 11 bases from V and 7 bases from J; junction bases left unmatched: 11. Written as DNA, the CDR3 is TGTGCCTCGACTAGCACCCACTGGGAGCAGTACTTC. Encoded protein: CASTSTHWEQYF.

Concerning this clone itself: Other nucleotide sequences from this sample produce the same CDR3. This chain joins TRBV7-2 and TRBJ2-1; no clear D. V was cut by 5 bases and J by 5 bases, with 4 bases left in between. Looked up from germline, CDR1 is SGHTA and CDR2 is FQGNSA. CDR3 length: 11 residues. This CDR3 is CASSLNNEQFF. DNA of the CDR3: TGTGCCAGCAGCCTCAACAATGAGCAGTTCTTC.

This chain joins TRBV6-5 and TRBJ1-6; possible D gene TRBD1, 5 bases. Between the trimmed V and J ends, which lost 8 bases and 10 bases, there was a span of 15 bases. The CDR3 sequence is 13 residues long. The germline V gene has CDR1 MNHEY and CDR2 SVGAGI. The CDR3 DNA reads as TGTGCCAGCGGCCGTGAGAGGGACTCACCCCTCCACTTT. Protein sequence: CASGRERDSPLHF.